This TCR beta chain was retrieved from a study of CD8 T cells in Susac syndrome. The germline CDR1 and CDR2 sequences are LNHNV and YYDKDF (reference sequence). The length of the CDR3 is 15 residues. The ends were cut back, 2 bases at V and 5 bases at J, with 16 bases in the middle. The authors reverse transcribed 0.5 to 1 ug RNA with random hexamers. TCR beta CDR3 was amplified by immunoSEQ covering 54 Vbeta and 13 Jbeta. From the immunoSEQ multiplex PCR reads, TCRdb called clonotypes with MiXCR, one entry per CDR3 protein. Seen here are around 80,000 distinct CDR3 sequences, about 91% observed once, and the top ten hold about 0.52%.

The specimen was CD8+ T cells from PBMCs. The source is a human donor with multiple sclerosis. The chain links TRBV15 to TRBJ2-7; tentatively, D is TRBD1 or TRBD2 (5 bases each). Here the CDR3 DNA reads TGTGCCACCAGCAGATCGGGGCAGGAGATGAACGAGCAGTACTTC. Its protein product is CATSRSGQEMNEQYF.